The text below deals with one T cell receptor beta chain. No antigen is known for it. These data come from a study of memory CD4+ T cells and cytomegalovirus serostatus. In the authors' workflow: After removing out-of-frame reads, around 2,100,000 distinct TCRbeta sequences remained. Sequencing used immunoSEQ multiplex PCR; TCRdb keeps in-frame clones, though not all of them. D and trimming come from the DNA, and the V and J calls and clone size come from that table. The table records around 84,000 clones, approximately 80% of them present only once. Single viable CD3+CD4+CD8-CD45RO+ cells were sorted as the memory CD4+ T cells. Study results and caveats: About 40% of the roughly 160 known CMV-associated TCRbeta sequences appeared in CD4+ memory.

This clonotype was obtained from an adult in good health and CMV-seronegative. What was sequenced was memory CD4+ T cells from blood.

In DNA, the CDR3 is TGTGCCAGCAGTTACTCGCGTAACCAAGAGACCCAGTACTTC. Translated: CASSYSRNQETQYF. This chain joins TRBV6-5 and TRBJ2-5; D gene unclear. Trimming took off 0 bases at V and 0 bases at J, with 5 bases between the two ends. CDR1 and CDR2 (germline): MNHEY, SVGAGI. The CDR3 is 14 amino acids.